One sample yielded the 30 T cell receptor beta chains listed below, sequenced in a study of siplizumab effects on memory and regulatory T cells. Clones were read by immunoSEQ multiplex PCR, and TCRdb kept only the in-frame ones, dropping some. The repertoire includes over 95,000 clones, about 94% of them detected once, and over 0.15% sits in the top ten. Material: non-Treg CD4+ T cells sorted from blood. Receptor source: a human donor in good health.

The chain recombines TRBV7-6 with TRBJ2-1; weak D call: TRBD1 (5 bases). V was clipped by 2 bases and J by 9 bases, with 8 bases between them. This CDR3 has 12 residues. Germline V lookup: CDR1 SGHVS, CDR2 FNYEAQ. CDR3 loop: CASSLQGSEQFF. CDR3 bases: TGTGCCAGCAGCTTACAGGGTAGTGAGCAGTTCTTC.

A single count supports this clone. The rearrangement links TRBV9 to TRBJ1-2; the match to TRBD1 covers 8 bases. The V segment lost 3 bases and the J segment 1 base; nucleotides outside the gene matches: 5. Germline V gives CDR1 SGDLS, CDR2 YYNGEE. This CDR3 region has 15 residues. CDR3 nucleotides: TGTGCCAGCAGCGCCAGACAGGGGCGTAACTATGGCTACACCTTC. It yields the protein CASSARQGRNYGYTF. Full variable domain (outside the CDR3, taken from reference TRBV9 and TRBJ1-2): DSGVTQTPKHLITATGQRVTLRCSPRSGDLSVYWYQQSLDQGLQFLIQYYNGEERAKGNILERFSAQQFPDLHSELNLSSLELGDSALYFCASSARQGRNYGYTFGSGTRLTVV.

V is TRBV6-4 and J is TRBJ2-5; D call uncertain. Between the trimmed V and J ends, which lost 2 bases and 1 base, there was a span of 11 bases. Germline V lookup: CDR1 MRHNA, CDR2 SNTAGT. This CDR3 has 15 amino acids. CDR3 nucleotide sequence: TGTGCCAGCAGTGACCAAGGCGGACCCCAAGAGACCCAGTACTTC. Protein: CASSDQGGPQETQYF.

The V and J genes are TRBV4-1 and TRBJ2-1; TRBD2 might be the D (6 bases). The V end lost 1 base, the J end lost 4 bases, and 14 bases lay between the germline ends. The CDR3 runs to 16 residues. The germline V gene has CDR1 MGHRA and CDR2 YSYEKL. In DNA form, the CDR3 reads TGCGCCAGCAGCCAAGGTGGGGGACTCGTTTACAATGAGCAGTTCTTC. This translates into CASSQGGGLVYNEQFF.

The chain links TRBV15 to TRBJ2-2; weak D call: TRBD1 (6 bases). The CDR3 sequence is 14 residues long. CDR1 is LNHNV and CDR2 is YYDKDF in the germline V gene (reference sequence). The V end was cut by 4 bases, the J end by 1 base, with 7 bases between. CDR3: CATSIGGNTGELFF. The CDR3 DNA is TGTGCCACCAGCATAGGGGGGAACACCGGGGAGCTGTTTTTT.

V and J are TRBV14 and TRBJ1-2, with TRBD1 as a possible D gene (5 bases). The germline V gene encodes CDR1 SGHDN and CDR2 FVKESK. CDR3 length equals 13 residues. The ends were cut back, 0 bases at V and 4 bases at J, with 6 bases in the middle. The CDR3 region is CASSQDGAYGYTF. In DNA form, the CDR3 reads TGTGCCAGCAGCCAAGATGGGGCCTATGGCTACACCTTC.

The J gene is TRBJ1-5, the V gene TRBV7-2; no reliable D call. The V gene's germline CDR1 is SGHTA and CDR2 FQGNSA. V was trimmed by 4 bases and J by 5 bases, leaving 12 bases between them. The CDR3 has 14 amino acids. CDR3 protein: CASSYKISDQPQHF. The CDR3 DNA reads TGTGCCAGCAGCTACAAAATATCCGATCAGCCCCAGCATTTT. The full variable domain, completed using reference TRBV7-2 and TRBJ1-5, is GAGVSQSPSNKVTEKGKDVELRCDPISGHTALYWYRQSLGQGLEFLIYFQGNSAPDKSGLPSDRFSAERTGGSVSTLTIQRTQQEDSAVYLCASSYKISDQPQHFGDGTRLSIL.

The V gene is TRBV5-6, the J gene TRBJ1-2; no clear D. The CDR3 spans 14 residues. Germline V gene sequence: CDR1 SGHDT, CDR2 YYEEEE. V gave up 1 base and J gave up 2 bases, with 9 bases separating them. The CDR3 DNA reads TGTGCCAGCAGCTTGAGTGGGAGGAACTATGGCTACACCTTC. This codes for CASSLSGRNYGYTF.

This clone appeared once. The rearrangement uses TRBV7-9 and TRBJ1-4; D call uncertain. CDR3 length: 13 amino acids. Germline V lookup: CDR1 SEHNR, CDR2 FQNEAQ (reference sequence). Trimming stripped 6 bases from V and 4 bases from J, with 9 bases between. The CDR3 DNA is TGTGCCAGCAGTATCCAGGATAATGAAAAACTGTTTTTT. It encodes CASSIQDNEKLFF.

The chain recombines TRBV28 with TRBJ1-1, with D perhaps matching TRBD1 (6 bases). The CDR3 is made up of 17 amino acids. Germline assignment: CDR1 MDHEN and CDR2 SYDVKM. V gave up 5 bases and J gave up 4 bases, with 23 bases separating them. The CDR3, as DNA: TGTGCCAGCAGTGCTTTGACAGGAGGGTCTACCGGCACTGAAGCTTTCTTT. Translating it yields CASSALTGGSTGTEAFF.

This clone has just a few counts. J is TRBJ1-5 and V is TRBV10-2; D gene ambiguous. V was shortened by 0 bases and J by 4 bases, with 7 bases between the two germline ends. CDR1 and CDR2 (germline): WSHSY, SAAADI. The CDR3 runs to 14 residues. CDR3 coding DNA: TGCGCCAGCAGTGAGTCGAATGTGAATCAGCCCCAGCATTTT. This encodes CASSESNVNQPQHF.

V usage is TRBV7-9 and J usage is TRBJ1-5; D not resolved. Germline V gives CDR1 SEHNR, CDR2 FQNEAQ (reference sequence). V dropped 1 base and J dropped 10 bases, with 14 bases sitting between them. The CDR3 consists of 14 residues. CDR3 sequence (DNA): TGTGCCAGCAGCTTAGTAGGCGCGCAGCATCCCCAGCATTTT. Encoded protein: CASSLVGAQHPQHF.

The chain is built from TRBV25-1 and TRBJ2-4, with D hard to call. The V end lost 3 bases, the J end lost 0 bases, and 6 bases lay between the germline ends. This CDR3 contains 14 residues. CDR1 MGHDK and CDR2 SYGVNS come from the germline V gene. The DNA of the CDR3 is TGTGCCAGCAGTGACGAGAGAGCCAAAAACATTCAGTACTTC. This gives the protein CASSDERAKNIQYF.

The gene calls are TRBV12-5 and TRBJ2-6; D not certain. Trimming shortened V by 5 bases and J by 0 bases, and 2 bases separated the two germline ends. The CDR3 consists of 13 residues. Germline CDR1 is LGHNT and CDR2 is FRNRAP. CDR3 amino acids: CASGTSGANVLTF. The DNA of the CDR3 is TGTGCTAGTGGTACCTCTGGGGCCAACGTCCTGACTTTC.

V gene TRBV10-2 combines with J gene TRBJ2-1, with D tentatively TRBD1 (5 bases). V was shortened by 6 bases and J by 9 bases, with 15 bases between the two germline ends. Looked up from germline, CDR1 is WSHSY and CDR2 is SAAADI. The CDR3 runs 13 residues. CDR3 nucleotides: TGCGCCAGCAGCGGTGATTCAGGGTTTGAGCAGTTCTTC. This translates into CASSGDSGFEQFF.

The chain joins TRBV6-1 to TRBJ1-1; TRBD1 aligns across 7 bases. The CDR3 runs to 15 residues. Trimming took 5 bases from V and 4 from J; bases not matched to a gene: 10. Per germline, CDR1 MNHNS and CDR2 SASEGT. CDR3 sequence (DNA): TGTGCCAGCAGTCCCCGACAGGGTTTGGTCACTGAAGCTTTCTTT. Its translation: CASSPRQGLVTEAFF.

The CDR3 protein is CASSETSGGTPYNEQFF. The CDR3, as DNA: TGTGCCAGCAGCGAGACTAGCGGGGGGACACCCTACAATGAGCAGTTCTTC. This chain connects TRBV7-6 to TRBJ2-1; TRBD2 agrees at 13 bases. V was clipped by 5 bases and J by 2 bases; unmatched bases: 6. Germline CDR1 reads SGHVS; CDR2 reads FNYEAQ. The length of the CDR3 is 17 residues.

The chain uses TRBV19 and TRBJ1-4; D remains ambiguous. The germline CDR1 and CDR2 sequences are LNHDA and SQIVND (reference sequence). V dropped 6 bases and J dropped 5 bases, with 10 bases sitting between them. The CDR3 sequence is 13 residues long. The CDR3 reads CASRGSGNEKLFF. DNA of the CDR3: TGTGCCAGTAGGGGGAGTGGGAATGAAAAACTGTTTTTT.

This chain links TRBV5-1 with TRBJ1-6, with D possibly matching TRBD1 (5 bases). In germline, CDR1 is SGHRS, CDR2 YFSETQ. Trimming took 4 bases from V and 5 from J, leaving 19 bases between them. The CDR3 runs 17 residues. CDR3 DNA sequence: TGCGCCAGCAGCCCGACTACAGGCCTTGGGAATAATTCACCCCTCCACTTT. Translation: CASSPTTGLGNNSPLHF.

The chain employs TRBV30 and TRBJ1-2, with TRBD1 matching 10 bases. The CDR3 spans 14 residues. Germline lookup yields CDR1 GTSNPN and CDR2 SVGIG (reference sequence). Losses at the gene ends were 7 bases for V and 6 bases for J; bases not matched to a gene: 11. The CDR3 DNA sequence: TGTGCCTCGAATCGACAGGGGGCTAGCGATGGCTACACCTTC. This sequence encodes CASNRQGASDGYTF.

The rearrangement uses TRBV27 and TRBJ2-2, with D perhaps TRBD1 or TRBD2 (6 bases each). Germline V gene data show CDR1 as MNHEY and CDR2 as SMNVEV (reference sequence). The length of the CDR3 is 15 residues. Trimming shortened V by 3 bases and J by 6 bases, and 14 bases separated the two germline ends. CDR3 amino acids: CASSFSVRGAGELFF. The CDR3 DNA reads as TGTGCCAGCAGTTTCTCGGTTAGGGGGGCCGGGGAGCTGTTTTTT.

V is TRBV7-9 and J is TRBJ1-1, with 7 bases matching TRBD1. The CDR3 is made up of 15 amino acids. V trimming: 5 bases; J trimming: 5 bases; junction bases outside the gene matches: 11. Per the germline V gene, CDR1 is SEHNR and CDR2 is FQNEAQ (reference sequence). The CDR3 sequence: CASSPRTGFETEAFF. The CDR3 DNA reads as TGTGCCAGCAGCCCCCGGACAGGTTTCGAAACTGAAGCTTTCTTT.

Here the CDR3 reads CASSYRTSGASYNEQFF. The DNA for the CDR3 is TGTGCCAGCAGCTACAGGACTAGCGGGGCCTCCTACAATGAGCAGTTCTTC. The chain carries TRBV7-2 and TRBJ2-1; 12 bases are a match to TRBD2. The germline CDR1 and CDR2 sequences are SGHTA and FQGNSA. This CDR3 is built from 17 residues. V was clipped by 4 bases and J by 0 bases; unmatched bases: 4.

This clone was detected once. The V call is TRBV18, the J call TRBJ1-6; 10 bases align to TRBD1. The V and J ends lost 3 bases and 10 bases, in that order; junction bases with no gene match: 6. Germline V CDR1 and CDR2: KGHSH, LQKENI. This CDR3 spans 15 amino acids. CDR3 region: CASSPDRGFRSPLHF. The CDR3 coding sequence is TGTGCCAGCTCACCGGACAGGGGGTTTAGGTCACCCCTCCACTTT.

V and J are TRBV6-5 and TRBJ1-1, with 7 bases fitting TRBD1. The junction had 4 bases not matched to a gene; V was cut back by 7 bases and J by 2 bases. CDR3 length: 13 residues. Germline assignment: CDR1 MNHEY and CDR2 SVGAGI. CDR3 sequence reads: CASNRGSNTEAFF. DNA of the CDR3: TGTGCCAGCAACAGGGGCTCCAACACTGAAGCTTTCTTT.

This chain links TRBV28 with TRBJ1-4, with D perhaps matching TRBD1 (5 bases). From germline, CDR1 is MDHEN and CDR2 SYDVKM. The CDR3 length is 15 residues. The V gene lost 7 bases and the J gene lost 7 bases, with 19 bases spanning the gap. The CDR3 reads CASTLGGKGGEKLFF. For the CDR3, the DNA is TGTGCCAGCACCTTGGGGGGAAAGGGTGGTGAAAAACTGTTTTTT.

The V call is TRBV18, the J call TRBJ2-3, with 11 bases lining up with TRBD2. In germline, CDR1 is KGHSH, CDR2 LQKENI. This CDR3 comprises 15 residues. The junction had 3 bases not matched to a gene; V was cut back by 3 bases and J by 4 bases. Here the CDR3 DNA reads TGTGCCAGCTCACCGACTAGCGGGGTGGCAGATACGCAGTATTTT. Translation: CASSPTSGVADTQYF. The full variable domain, completed using reference TRBV18 and TRBJ2-3, is NAGVMQNPRHLVRRRGQEARLRCSPMKGHSHVYWYRQLPEEGLKFMVYLQKENIIDESGMPKERFSAEFPKEGPSILRIQQVVRGDSAAYFCASSPTSGVADTQYFGPGTRLTVL.

A single count supports this clone. The CDR3 DNA sequence: TGTGCCAGCAGCTTAGCGCTGGGACAGGGGTTCTACGAGCAGTACTTC. Amino acid sequence: CASSLALGQGFYEQYF. This rearrangement joins TRBV7-6 to TRBJ2-7, with 10 bases fitting TRBD1. This CDR3 has 16 amino acids. Trimming at V came to 0 bases and at J to 3 bases, leaving 5 bases not matched to a gene. Looked up from germline, CDR1 is SGHVS and CDR2 is FNYEAQ.

The V gene is TRBV4-1, the J gene TRBJ1-3; D call uncertain. The germline gives CDR1 MGHRA, CDR2 YSYEKL. Trimming left V 0 bases short and J 2 bases short, with 8 bases between. The CDR3 is 15 amino acids. The CDR3 spells CASSQDVGAGNTIYF. CDR3 bases: TGCGCCAGCAGCCAAGATGTGGGAGCTGGAAACACCATATATTTT.

This clone was recorded once. The chain links TRBV5-1 to TRBJ1-3, with a weak D call TRBD1 (6 bases). Germline-derived CDR1 and CDR2 are SGHRS and YFSETQ. V lost 4 bases and J 5 bases, leaving 16 bases between the germline ends. The CDR3 spans 15 residues. For the CDR3, the DNA is TGCGCCAGCAGCCCAGCAAGGACAGAACGAAACACCATATATTTT. It is translated as CASSPARTERNTIYF.